The following is a T cell receptor beta chain sequence with its context. Its matching antigen is unknown. This sample is drawn from a study of cytomegalovirus exposure and HLA in healthy donors. Findings of the study overall: Most TCR sequences showed up rarely, but some public TCRs showed up in many donors.

The assay was immunoSEQ multiplex PCR, and TCRdb's table has in-frame clones only and misses some. The table records under 300,000 clones, around 85% of them present only once. The CDR3 runs 17 residues. Trimming pared 0 bases from V and 0 bases from J, leaving 13 bases between. Per the germline V gene, CDR1 is SGHRS and CDR2 is YFSETQ. The donors were part of the validation cohort, which consisted of 120 subjects and was separate from the first cohort of 600 to 850 subjects. This chain connects TRBV5-1 to TRBJ1-3, with no clear D. The specimen sequenced was PBMCs. The sequence was obtained from a woman aged 18-29 years in good health and CMV-seronegative. CDR3 bases: TGCGCCAGCAGCTTGGCGGTGGCACAGAGCTCTGGAAACACCATATATTTT. Protein: CASSLAVAQSSGNTIYF.